This paragraph reports one T cell receptor beta chain. Its cognate antigen has yet to be identified. Nothing much larger sits one base from this clone, and base qualities are not available. From the cysteine through the phenylalanine, the CDR3 covers 14 amino acids. Only the CDR3 part of the read is kept: 42 bases, read in frame from the first base. Trimming removed 1 base from V and 4 bases from J; the gene matches leave 4 bases unexplained. CDR1 and CDR2, per the germline V gene (reference sequence), are SGHAT and FQDESV. This sample stems from a study of tumor-infiltrating lymphocytes in primary liver carcinoma (dated by TCRdb to the late 2010s). Notes on the research overall: About 5 patients with histopathologically diagnosed primary liver carcinoma underwent surgical resection in China between 2015 and March 2016. Tumors of the five patients were stage T1-T3 N0M0 with maximum diameters of roughly 4.2 to 10 cm. The study combined TCRbeta repertoire sequencing, expression microarrays and whole-exome sequencing across five regions of each liver tumor, with adjacent normal tissue and blood. Reproducibility between technical replicate repertoires was high, with correlation coefficients above 0.98 and mean shared-clone rates roughly 0.86. The five patients, three men and two women aged 30 to 69 years, had hepatocellular carcinoma (four) or combined HCC and intrahepatic cholangiocarcinoma (one). TCRbeta repertoire sequencing covered 35 specimens from 5 patients: approximately 25 tumor regions, 5 adjacent noncancerous liver tissues and 5 peripheral blood samples. Roughly 3.5 to 8 million productive TCRbeta reads were obtained per sample, and no significant difference in read depth was found between tissue types.

Using a constant-region primer and ProtoScript II reverse transcriptase, TCRbeta-specific cDNA was reverse-transcribed from 500 ng total RNA. TCRbeta libraries were built with three nested multiplex PCR rounds, a slightly modified ARM-PCR procedure. Each of the first two PCR rounds ran for about 10 cycles and used multiplex TRBV1-TRBV30 forward primers together with a Cbeta reverse primer. Sample barcodes and Illumina adapters were added in a final 25-cycle PCR using Deep VentR polymerase. Amplicons of 200-500 bp were gel-purified with a QIAquick gel extraction kit before sequencing. The TCRbeta amplicons were sequenced with 250-bp paired-end reads on an Illumina HiSeq 2500. In the source study's methods: To recover full CDR3 sequences, reads were quality-trimmed using Trimmomatic v0.33 and paired reads were then merged using FLASH v1.2.11. V, D and J germline segments were assigned to the rearranged TCRbeta sequences by MiGEC v1.2.1b. Clonotype statistics, along with Shannon-Wiener diversity indices, were calculated using VDJtools v1.0.0. To reduce sampling bias, subsequent analyses other than the diversity analysis used only the 250 most abundant clonotypes in each sample. TCRdb reprocessing: public reads trimmed at Q25 with fastp, clones called with MiXCR, in-frame beta chains kept. Each CDR3 protein gets just one entry, which takes the most common genes and DNA from the rows behind it. TCRdb's processing, not the authors' own work, is the source of the V and J calls. This sample comprises about 180,000 distinct CDR3 sequences, 50% to 75% of them detected only once. The ten top clones hold 65% to 80% of the sample.

Blood RNA was extracted from unsorted whole blood with TRIzol reagent; germline DNA came from the DNeasy Blood & Tissue kit. Patients had chronic HBV infection and were treatment-naive at sampling. Before surgery, 3 to 4.5 milliliters of peripheral blood were collected into K2EDTA tubes. On the study overall, not on this receptor specifically: The top 250 clones accounted for a significantly greater share of the repertoire in tumors than in blood (p = 0.039). Since the samples were bulk and unsorted, there was no way to compare CD4+ and CD8+ T cell repertoires. Only the TCR beta chain was sequenced, which likely underestimates true repertoire diversity because unpaired alpha chains were not captured. Pairs of tumor regions showed greater repertoire overlap (mean around 36%) than tumor-adjacent pairs (about 17%) or tumor-blood pairs (approximately 15%), which is consistent with antigen-driven expansion. Only a few patients were included in the study, and the authors note that the findings should be validated in a larger study.

The chain joins TRBV11-1 to TRBJ2-7; 7 nucleotides in the junction match TRBD1. This receptor was obtained from a man aged 35 to 55 with primary liver carcinoma and hepatitis B virus infection. Material for sequencing was peripheral blood. Here the CDR3 is given as CASSLGTGPYEQYF. In nucleotides, the sequence is TGTGCCAGCAGCTTAGGGACAGGACCTTACGAGCAGTACTTC.